This T cell receptor beta chain was sequenced during a study of cytomegalovirus exposure and HLA in healthy donors. This clone was detected only a few times. 13 Jbeta primers and 60 Vbeta primers were used for the PCR. TCRdb's table, derived via immunoSEQ multiplex PCR, lists solely in-frame clones and lacks some. The table lists roughly 140,000 clones, around 82% of them singletons. This TCR derives from a man aged 40-55 years in good health and CMV-seropositive. The source material was PBMCs.

CDR3 nucleotide sequence: TGTGCCAGCAGCCTTAGGGGCCTCGAGCAGTACTTC. It translates to CASSLRGLEQYF. V usage is TRBV5-4 and J usage is TRBJ2-7; a weak D match, TRBD1 (5 bases). From germline, CDR1 is SGHNT and CDR2 YYREEE (reference sequence). CDR3 length: 12 residues. The V and J ends lost 4 bases and 6 bases respectively, with 11 bases between them.